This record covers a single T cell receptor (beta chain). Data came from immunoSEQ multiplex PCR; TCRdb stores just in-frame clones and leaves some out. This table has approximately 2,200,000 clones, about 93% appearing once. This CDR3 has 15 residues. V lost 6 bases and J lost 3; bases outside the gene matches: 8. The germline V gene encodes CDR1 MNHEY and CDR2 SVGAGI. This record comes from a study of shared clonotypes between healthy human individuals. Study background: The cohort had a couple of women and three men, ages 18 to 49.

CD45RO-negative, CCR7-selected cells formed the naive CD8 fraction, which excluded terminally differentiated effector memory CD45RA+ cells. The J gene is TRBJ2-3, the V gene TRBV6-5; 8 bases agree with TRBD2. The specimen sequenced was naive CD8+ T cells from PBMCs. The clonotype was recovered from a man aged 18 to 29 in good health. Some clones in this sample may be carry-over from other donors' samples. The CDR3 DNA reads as TGTGCCAGCAGCCTGAGCGGGAGCGGTACAGATACGCAGTATTTT. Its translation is CASSLSGSGTDTQYF.